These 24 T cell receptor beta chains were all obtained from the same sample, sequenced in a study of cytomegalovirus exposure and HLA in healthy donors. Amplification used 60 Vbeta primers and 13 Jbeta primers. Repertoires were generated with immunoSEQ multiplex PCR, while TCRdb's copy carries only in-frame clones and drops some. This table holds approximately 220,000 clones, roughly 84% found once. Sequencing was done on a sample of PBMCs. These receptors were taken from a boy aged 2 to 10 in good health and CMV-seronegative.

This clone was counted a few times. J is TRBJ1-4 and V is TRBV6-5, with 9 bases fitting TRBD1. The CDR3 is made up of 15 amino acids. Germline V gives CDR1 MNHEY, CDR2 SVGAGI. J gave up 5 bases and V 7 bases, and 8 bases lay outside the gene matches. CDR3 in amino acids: CASTAFGQGNEKLFF. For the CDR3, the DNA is TGTGCCAGCACCGCCTTCGGACAGGGGAATGAAAAACTGTTTTTT.

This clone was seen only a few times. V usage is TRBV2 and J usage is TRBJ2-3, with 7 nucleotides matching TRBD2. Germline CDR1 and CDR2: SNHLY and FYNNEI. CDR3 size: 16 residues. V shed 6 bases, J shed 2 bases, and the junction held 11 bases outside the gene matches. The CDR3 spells CASRGFAGAITDTQYF. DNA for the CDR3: TGTGCCAGCAGGGGTTTTGCGGGAGCGATCACAGATACGCAGTATTTT.

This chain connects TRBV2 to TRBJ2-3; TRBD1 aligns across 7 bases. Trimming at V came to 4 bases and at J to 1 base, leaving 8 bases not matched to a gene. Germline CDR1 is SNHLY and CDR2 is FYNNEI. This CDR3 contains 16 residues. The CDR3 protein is CASSAGWTGGTDTQYF. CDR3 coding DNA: TGTGCCAGCAGTGCCGGGTGGACAGGAGGCACAGATACGCAGTATTTT.

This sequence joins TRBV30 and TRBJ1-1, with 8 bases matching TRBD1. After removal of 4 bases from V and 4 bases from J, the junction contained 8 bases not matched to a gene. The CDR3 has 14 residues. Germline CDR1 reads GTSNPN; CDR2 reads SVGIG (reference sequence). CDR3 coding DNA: TGTGCCTGGAACTACAGGGGGAGAGGCACTGAAGCTTTCTTT. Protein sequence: CAWNYRGRGTEAFF.

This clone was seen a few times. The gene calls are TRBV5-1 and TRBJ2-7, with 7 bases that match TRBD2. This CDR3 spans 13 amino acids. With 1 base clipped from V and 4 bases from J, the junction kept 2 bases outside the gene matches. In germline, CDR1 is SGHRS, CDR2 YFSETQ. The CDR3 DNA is TGCGCCAGCAGCTTGAGGGAGGGGTACGAGCAGTACTTC. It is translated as CASSLREGYEQYF.

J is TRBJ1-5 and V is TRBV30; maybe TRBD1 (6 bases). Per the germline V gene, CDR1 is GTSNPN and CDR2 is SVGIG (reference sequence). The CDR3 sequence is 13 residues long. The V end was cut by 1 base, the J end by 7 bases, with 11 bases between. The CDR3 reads CAWSEGGGQPQHF. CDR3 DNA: TGTGCCTGGAGTGAAGGGGGAGGGCAGCCCCAGCATTTT.

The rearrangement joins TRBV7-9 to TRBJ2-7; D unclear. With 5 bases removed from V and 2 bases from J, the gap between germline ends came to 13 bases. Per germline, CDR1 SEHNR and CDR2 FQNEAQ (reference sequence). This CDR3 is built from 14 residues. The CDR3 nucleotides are TGTGCCAGCAGCCCCAATGAGTTAGCCTACGAGCAGTACTTC. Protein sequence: CASSPNELAYEQYF.

The CDR3 reads CASSLDRNYGYTF. The CDR3 DNA sequence: TGTGCCAGCTCCCTCGACAGAAACTATGGCTACACCTTC. The chain links TRBV18 to TRBJ1-2, with D possibly TRBD1 on 5 matching bases. This CDR3 comprises 13 residues. Germline V gene sequence: CDR1 KGHSH, CDR2 LQKENI. V was trimmed by 6 bases and J by 2 bases, leaving 10 bases between them.

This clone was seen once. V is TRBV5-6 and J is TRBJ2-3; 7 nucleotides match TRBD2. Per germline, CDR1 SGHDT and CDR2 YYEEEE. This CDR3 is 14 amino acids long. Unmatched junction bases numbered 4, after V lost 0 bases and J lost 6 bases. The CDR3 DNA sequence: TGTGCCAGCAGCTTGGGGGGGGGTATCGATACGCAGTATTTT. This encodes CASSLGGGIDTQYF.

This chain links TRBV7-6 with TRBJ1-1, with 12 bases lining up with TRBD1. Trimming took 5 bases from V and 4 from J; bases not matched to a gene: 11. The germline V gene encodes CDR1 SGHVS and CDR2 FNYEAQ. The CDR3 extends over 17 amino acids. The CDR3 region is CASSPGGTGGDGTEAFF. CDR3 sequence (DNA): TGTGCCAGCAGCCCAGGAGGGACAGGGGGCGATGGCACTGAAGCTTTCTTT. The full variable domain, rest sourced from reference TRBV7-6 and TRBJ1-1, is GAGVSQSPRYKVTKRGQDVALRCDPISGHVSLYWYRQALGQGPEFLTYFNYEAQQDKSGLPNDRFSAERPEGSISTLTIQRTEQRDSAMYRCASSPGGTGGDGTEAFFGQGTRLTVV.

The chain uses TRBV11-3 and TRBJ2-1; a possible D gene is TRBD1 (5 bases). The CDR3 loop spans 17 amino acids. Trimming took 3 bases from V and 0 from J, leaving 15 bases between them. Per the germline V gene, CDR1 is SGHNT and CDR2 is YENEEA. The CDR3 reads CASSFSSGASSYNEQFF. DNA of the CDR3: TGTGCCAGCAGCTTCTCCTCTGGGGCTAGCTCCTACAATGAGCAGTTCTTC. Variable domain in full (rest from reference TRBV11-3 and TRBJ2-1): EAGVVQSPRYKIIEKKQPVAFWCNPISGHNTLYWYLQNLGQGPELLIRYENEEAVDDSQLPKDRFSAERLKGVDSTLKIQPAELGDSAVYLCASSFSSGASSYNEQFFGPGTRLTVL.

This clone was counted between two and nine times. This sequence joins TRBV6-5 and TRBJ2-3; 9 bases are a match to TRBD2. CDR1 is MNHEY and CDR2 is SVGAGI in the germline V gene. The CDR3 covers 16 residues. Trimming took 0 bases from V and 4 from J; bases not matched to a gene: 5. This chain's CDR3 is CASSYSAGGPADTQYF. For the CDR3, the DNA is TGTGCCAGCAGTTACTCTGCGGGGGGGCCGGCAGATACGCAGTATTTT.

The CDR3 loop reads CASKISGGTYEQYF. CDR3 bases: TGCGCCAGCAAAATTAGCGGGGGAACCTACGAGCAGTACTTC. The J gene is TRBJ2-7, the V gene TRBV5-1; 9 bases are a match to TRBD2. Germline lookup yields CDR1 SGHRS and CDR2 YFSETQ. Trimming at V came to 6 bases and at J to 2 bases, leaving 6 bases not matched to a gene. The CDR3 length is 14 residues.

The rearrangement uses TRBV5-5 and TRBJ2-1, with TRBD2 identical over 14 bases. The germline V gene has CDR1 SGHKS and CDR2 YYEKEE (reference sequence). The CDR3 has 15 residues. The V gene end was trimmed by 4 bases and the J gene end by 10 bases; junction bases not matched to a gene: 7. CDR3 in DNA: TGTGCCAGCAGCCCGGAGGGACTAGCGGGGGCCGAGCAGTTCTTC. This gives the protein CASSPEGLAGAEQFF.

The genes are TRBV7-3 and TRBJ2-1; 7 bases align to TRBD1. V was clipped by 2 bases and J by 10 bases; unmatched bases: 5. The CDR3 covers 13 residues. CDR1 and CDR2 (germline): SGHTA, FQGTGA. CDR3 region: CASSLSQGNEQFF. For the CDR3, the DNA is TGTGCCAGCAGCTTATCACAGGGGAACGAGCAGTTCTTC.

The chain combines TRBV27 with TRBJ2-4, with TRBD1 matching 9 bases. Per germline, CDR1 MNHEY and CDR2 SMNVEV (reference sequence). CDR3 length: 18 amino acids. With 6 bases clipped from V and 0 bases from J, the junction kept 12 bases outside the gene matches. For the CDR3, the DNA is TGTGCCAGCAGAACGGGGACAGGGCCTTTCATAGCCAAAAACATTCAGTACTTC. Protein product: CASRTGTGPFIAKNIQYF.

In DNA, the CDR3 is TGTGCCAGCAGCTTAGTGACAGGGCCCTCCTACGAGCAGTACTTC. This sequence encodes CASSLVTGPSYEQYF. The rearrangement joins TRBV11-2 to TRBJ2-7; 7 bases are shared with TRBD1. The trim removed 1 base at V and 0 bases at J, leaving 3 bases unmatched. The CDR3 runs to 15 residues. Germline-derived CDR1 and CDR2 are SGHAT and FQNNGV.

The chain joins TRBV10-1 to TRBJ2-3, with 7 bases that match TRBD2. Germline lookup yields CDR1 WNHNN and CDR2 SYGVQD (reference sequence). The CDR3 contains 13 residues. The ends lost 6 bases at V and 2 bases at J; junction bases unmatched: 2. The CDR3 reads CASSLAVTDTQYF. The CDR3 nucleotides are TGCGCCAGCAGCCTAGCGGTCACAGATACGCAGTATTTT.

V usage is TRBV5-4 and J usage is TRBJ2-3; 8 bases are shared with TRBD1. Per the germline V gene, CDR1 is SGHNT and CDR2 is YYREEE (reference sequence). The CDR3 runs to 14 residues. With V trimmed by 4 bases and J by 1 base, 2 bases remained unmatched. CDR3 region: CASSTGQGTDTQYF. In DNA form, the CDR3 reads TGTGCCAGCAGCACGGGACAGGGCACAGATACGCAGTATTTT.

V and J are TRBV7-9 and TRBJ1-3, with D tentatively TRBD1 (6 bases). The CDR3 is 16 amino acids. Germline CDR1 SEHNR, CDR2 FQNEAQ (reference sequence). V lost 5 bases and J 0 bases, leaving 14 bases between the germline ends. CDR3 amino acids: CASSQNRANSGNTIYF. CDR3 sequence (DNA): TGTGCCAGCAGCCAAAACAGGGCTAACTCTGGAAACACCATATATTTT.

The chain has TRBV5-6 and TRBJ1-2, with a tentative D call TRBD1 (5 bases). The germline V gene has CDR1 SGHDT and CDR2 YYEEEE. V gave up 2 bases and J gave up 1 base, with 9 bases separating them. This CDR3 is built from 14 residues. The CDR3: CASSFGHLNYGYTF. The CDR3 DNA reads TGTGCCAGCAGCTTCGGACACCTTAACTATGGCTACACCTTC.

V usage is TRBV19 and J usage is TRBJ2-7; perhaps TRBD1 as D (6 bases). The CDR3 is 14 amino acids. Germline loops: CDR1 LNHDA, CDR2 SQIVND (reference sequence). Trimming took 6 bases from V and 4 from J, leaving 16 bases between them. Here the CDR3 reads CASRSPDSLYEQYF. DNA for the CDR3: TGTGCCAGTAGGTCCCCGGACAGCCTGTACGAGCAGTACTTC.

CDR3 sequence reads: CASSLRRSGSYNEQFF. The CDR3 DNA reads TGCGCCAGCAGCCTGCGAAGAAGCGGGAGTTACAATGAGCAGTTCTTC. The chain couples TRBV5-1 to TRBJ2-1, with 8 bases identical to TRBD2. The ends lost 4 bases at V and 4 bases at J; junction bases unmatched: 10. Germline V gene data show CDR1 as SGHRS and CDR2 as YFSETQ. The CDR3 extends over 16 amino acids.

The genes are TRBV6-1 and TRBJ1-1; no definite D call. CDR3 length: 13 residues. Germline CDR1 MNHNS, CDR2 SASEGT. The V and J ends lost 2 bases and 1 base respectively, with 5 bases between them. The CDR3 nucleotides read TGTGCCAGCAGTGAAAACAGGAACACTGAAGCTTTCTTT. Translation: CASSENRNTEAFF.